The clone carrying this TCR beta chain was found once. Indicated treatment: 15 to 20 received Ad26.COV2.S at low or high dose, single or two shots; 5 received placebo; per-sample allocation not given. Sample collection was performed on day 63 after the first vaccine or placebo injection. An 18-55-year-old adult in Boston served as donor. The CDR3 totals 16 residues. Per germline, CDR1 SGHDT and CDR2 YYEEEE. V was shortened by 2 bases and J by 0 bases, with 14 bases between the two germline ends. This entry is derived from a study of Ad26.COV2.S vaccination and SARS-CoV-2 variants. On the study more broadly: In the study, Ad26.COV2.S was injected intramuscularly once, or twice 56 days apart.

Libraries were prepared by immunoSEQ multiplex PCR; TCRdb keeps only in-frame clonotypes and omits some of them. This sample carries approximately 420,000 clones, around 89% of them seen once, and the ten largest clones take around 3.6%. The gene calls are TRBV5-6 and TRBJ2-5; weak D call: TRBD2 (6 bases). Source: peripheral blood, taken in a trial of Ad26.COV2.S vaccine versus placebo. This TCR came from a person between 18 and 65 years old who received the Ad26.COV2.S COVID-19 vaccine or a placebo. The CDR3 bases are TGTGCCAGCAGCTTTGGGGGGATCGGGTACCAAGAGACCCAGTACTTC. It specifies CASSFGGIGYQETQYF.